This T cell receptor (beta chain) stems from a study of graft-versus-host responses after intestinal transplantation. Study-wide results and caveats: In recipient marrow, GvH clones were found, and some appeared first in ileum or blood.

The method was immunoSEQ multiplex PCR; TCRdb's version includes in-frame clones alone and lacks a portion of them. The sample includes some 10,000 clones, under 40% of them seen just once. The ends were cut back, 2 bases at V and 5 bases at J, with 10 bases in the middle. CDR3 length equals 14 residues. Germline assignment: CDR1 MNHEY and CDR2 SVGAGI. This clone was recorded a few times. Irradiated, violet-dye-labeled stimulators (around 200,000) were plated alongside around 200,000 CFSE-labeled responders. This receptor was taken from a human patient who received an intestinal transplant. The sequences come from alloreactive CD8+ T cells from a mixed lymphocyte reaction culture, collected before intestinal transplant. The subset is: CFSE-low proliferating T cells sorted from roughly six-day pre-transplant mixed lymphocyte reaction (GvH or HvG direction). The V and J genes are TRBV6-5 and TRBJ1-5; D remains ambiguous. The CDR3 region has the DNA TGTGCCAGCAGTTACAGGGAGGCCGATCAGCCCCAGCATTTT. Translation gives CASSYREADQPQHF.